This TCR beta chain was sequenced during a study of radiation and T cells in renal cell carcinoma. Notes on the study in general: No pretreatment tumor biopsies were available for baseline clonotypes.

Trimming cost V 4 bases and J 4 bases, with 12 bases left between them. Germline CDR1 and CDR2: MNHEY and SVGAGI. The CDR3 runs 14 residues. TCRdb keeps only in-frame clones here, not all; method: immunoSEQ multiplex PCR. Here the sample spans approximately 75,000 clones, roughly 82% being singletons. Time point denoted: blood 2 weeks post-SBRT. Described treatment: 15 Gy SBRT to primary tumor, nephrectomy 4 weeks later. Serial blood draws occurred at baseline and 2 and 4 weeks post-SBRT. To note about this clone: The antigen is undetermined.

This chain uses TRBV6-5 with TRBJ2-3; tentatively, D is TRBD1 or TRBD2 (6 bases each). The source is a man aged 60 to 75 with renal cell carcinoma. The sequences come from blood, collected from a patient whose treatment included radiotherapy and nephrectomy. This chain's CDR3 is CASSSGEVADTQYF. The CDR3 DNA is TGTGCCAGCAGTTCAGGGGAGGTGGCAGATACGCAGTATTTT.